This is a list of T cell receptor beta chains from one sample in a study of TIL therapy for anti-PD-1-resistant metastatic lung cancer. Profiling relied on immunoSEQ multiplex PCR, and the TCRdb table lists in-frame clones only, not all of them. This repertoire shows 50,000 to 65,000 clones, 69% found once; its top ten account for roughly 6.6%. The material sequenced was blood, taken at baseline. These receptors originate from a person aged 25-85 years with non-small cell lung cancer. CDR3s include the opening cysteine and the closing phenylalanine or tryptophan. D genes are given only for firm matches. Size is omitted from some rows. Given values are once, few, many or a class for expanded clones.

j_gene,abundance,v_gene,d_gene,CDR3nt,CDR3aa
TRBJ1-2,-,TRBV27,-,TGTGCCAGCAGTTTGAATTTACGGGGGGGCTTTTGCTATGGCTACACCTTC,CASSLNLRGGFCYGYTF
TRBJ1-3,-,TRBV7-9,TRBD1,TGTGCCAGCAGCCTAAGGGGGCTTGGCGGAAACACCATATATTTT,CASSLRGLGGNTIYF
TRBJ2-7,-,TRBV5-1,-,TGCGCCAGCAGCTTGAAAGGGGACCCTTTCCACGAGCAGTACTTC,CASSLKGDPFHEQYF
TRBJ2-7,-,TRBV6-5,TRBD1,TGTGCCAGCAGTAGGGACAGGGGCTACGAGCAGTACTTC,CASSRDRGYEQYF
TRBJ1-1,once,TRBV30,-,TGTGCCTGGAGGCACGGGACGGTGAACACTGAAGCTTTCTTT,CAWRHGTVNTEAFF
TRBJ1-1,few,TRBV6-5,TRBD1,TGTGCCAGCAGTAAGGAGACAGGGCAAGCTTTCTTT,CASSKETGQAFF
TRBJ1-5,-,TRBV6-6,TRBD1,TGTGCCAGCCGGATCACAGGGGGCGGCAATCAGCCCCAGCATTTT,CASRITGGGNQPQHF
TRBJ1-3,few,TRBV28,TRBD1,TGTGCCAGCAGTTTTTTCCTACGCCCGGGACAGGGAAGTGGAAACACCATATATTTT,CASSFFLRPGQGSGNTIYF
TRBJ2-1,-,TRBV9,-,TGTGCCAGCAGCGTAGGCCATGAGCAGTTCTTC,CASSVGHEQFF
TRBJ1-4,few,TRBV19,TRBD1,TGTGCCAGTGAAACAGGGGGAATAAGAGAAAAACTGTTTTTT,CASETGGIREKLFF
TRBJ1-1,few,TRBV5-1,-,TGCGCCAGCAGCTTGTTGGTCGACAGGAGGGCTTTCTTT,CASSLLVDRRAFF
TRBJ1-5,-,TRBV7-2,-,TGTGCCAGCAGCTCCGAGGGGAGGAGCAATCAGCCCCAGCATTTT,CASSSEGRSNQPQHF
TRBJ1-1,few,TRBV27,-,TGTGCCAGCAGTTTATCAGTAGGCACTGAAGCTTTCTTT,CASSLSVGTEAFF
TRBJ2-5,once,TRBV5-1,-,TGCGCCAGCAGCCCCACGGTGGGATATCAAGAGACCCAGTACTTC,CASSPTVGYQETQYF
TRBJ2-3,-,TRBV29-1,-,TGCAGCGTTGCGGGGGTGAGCACAGATACGCAGTATTTT,CSVAGVSTDTQYF
TRBJ2-1,-,TRBV5-1,TRBD2,TGCGCCAGCAGCTTGCGGCTAGCGGGAGGTAATGAGCAGTTCTTC,CASSLRLAGGNEQFF
TRBJ2-7,-,TRBV11-3,-,TGTGCCAGCAGTGCCTGGACCGAGCAGTACTTC,CASSAWTEQYF
TRBJ2-1,-,TRBV5-4,-,TGTGCCAGCAGCTTGGGAGCTCTCTCCCCCTACAATGAGCAGTTCTTC,CASSLGALSPYNEQFF
TRBJ1-5,-,TRBV19,-,TGTGCCAGTAGTATGTTTGGGGGCTATAGCACTTCTAGCAATCAGCCCCAGCATTTT,CASSMFGGYSTSSNQPQHF
TRBJ2-6,-,TRBV5-4,-,TGTGCCAGCAGCTCCCAGAGTTCTGGGGCCAACGTCCTGACTTTC,CASSSQSSGANVLTF
TRBJ1-5,-,TRBV5-1,TRBD1,TGCGCCAGCAGCTTGGGGACAGGACGGAATCAGCCCCAGCATTTT,CASSLGTGRNQPQHF
TRBJ2-5,-,TRBV7-7,-,TGTGCTAGCAGCTTAGCTTATGGGATGGGACGCGGGCAGCAAGAGACCCAGTACTTC,CASSLAYGMGRGQQETQYF
TRBJ1-5,-,TRBV28,-,TGTGCCAGCAGTTTGCTCCAGGGCAGCCAGCCCCAGCATTTT,CASSLLQGSQPQHF
TRBJ2-7,many,TRBV2,TRBD2,TGTGCCAGCAGTGAAAGGTTAGCGGGAGTCTACGAGCAGTACTTC,CASSERLAGVYEQYF
TRBJ1-1,-,TRBV5-1,-,TGCGCCAGCAGCAAAAGGACAACTAGCATGAACACTGAAGCTTTCTTT,CASSKRTTSMNTEAFF
TRBJ2-2,medium-sized,TRBV5-4,-,TGTGCCAGCAGCGGCTACACCGGGGAGCTGTTTTTT,CASSGYTGELFF
TRBJ1-2,-,TRBV28,TRBD1,TGTGCCAGCAGTTTGGAAAACAGGGGCTTATCCTACACCTTC,CASSLENRGLSYTF
TRBJ1-6,-,TRBV4-2,-,TGTGCCAGCAGCCAAGCGGACAATGGGTTGGACCTCCACTTT,CASSQADNGLDLHF
TRBJ2-3,-,TRBV2,TRBD1,TGTGCCAGCAGTGTACAGGGGACAGATACGCAGTATTTT,CASSVQGTDTQYF
TRBJ1-1,-,TRBV5-1,-,TGCGCCAGCAGCTTGGACAGACCCACGGGTGAAGCTTTCTTT,CASSLDRPTGEAFF
TRBJ2-3,-,TRBV5-1,TRBD1,TGCGCCAGCAGCTTGGAGGGGGCCCCAGATACGCAGTATTTT,CASSLEGAPDTQYF
TRBJ1-1,-,TRBV5-1,-,TGCGCCAGCAGCGTCTCCGGGACAACTTCAAACACTGAAGCTTTCTTT,CASSVSGTTSNTEAFF
TRBJ1-1,-,TRBV5-1,-,TGCGCCAGCAGCTTGGCCTCGGTGAACACTGAAGCTTTCTTT,CASSLASVNTEAFF
TRBJ1-5,-,TRBV7-8,TRBD1,TGTGCCAGCAGCTTAAGGGGACAGGTCGGTTCTAGCAATCAGCCCCAGCATTTT,CASSLRGQVGSSNQPQHF
TRBJ2-5,-,TRBV19,-,TGTGCCAGTAGTATAACACAGGCCGAAGAGACCCAGTACTTC,CASSITQAEETQYF
TRBJ1-5,-,TRBV19,TRBD1,TGTGCCAGCTCCTCGGGACAGGGCAATCAGCCCCAGCATTTT,CASSSGQGNQPQHF
TRBJ2-7,once,TRBV6-5,-,TGTGCCAGCAGTTACCCGGGAAGCGCGGGCTACGAGCAGTACTTC,CASSYPGSAGYEQYF
TRBJ2-7,-,TRBV29-1,TRBD2,TGCAGCCCTCGGTGGCCCGGACTAGCGGGAACCACCTACGAGCAGTACTTC,CSPRWPGLAGTTYEQYF
TRBJ1-1,-,TRBV6-5,-,TGTGCCAGCAGTTCCGCCGCGAGGGACGGGAACACTGAAGCTTTCTTT,CASSSAARDGNTEAFF
TRBJ2-6,once,TRBV9,-,TGTGCCAGCAGCGTATCGACAGTCCCCGGCTCTGGGGCCAACGTCCTGACTTTC,CASSVSTVPGSGANVLTF
TRBJ1-2,once,TRBV14,-,TGTGCCAGCAGCCAAGAAGGGTCGGGCCTCCACCCCCCACCTAACTATGGCTACACCTTC,CASSQEGSGLHPPPNYGYTF
TRBJ1-2,-,TRBV6-6,TRBD1,TGTGCCAGCAGCGACAGGGGAACTTATGGCTACACCTTC,CASSDRGTYGYTF
TRBJ2-7,few,TRBV9,-,TGTGCCAGCAGCGTAGGGGGGACGGCCACCTACGAGCAGTACTTC,CASSVGGTATYEQYF
TRBJ2-1,-,TRBV7-9,TRBD2,TGTGCCAGCAGTCAATGGACTAGCGGGTTGGATGAGCAGTTCTTC,CASSQWTSGLDEQFF
TRBJ1-1,-,TRBV5-6,TRBD1,TGTGCCAGCAGGGACGACAGGGAGAACACTGAAGCTTTCTTT,CASRDDRENTEAFF